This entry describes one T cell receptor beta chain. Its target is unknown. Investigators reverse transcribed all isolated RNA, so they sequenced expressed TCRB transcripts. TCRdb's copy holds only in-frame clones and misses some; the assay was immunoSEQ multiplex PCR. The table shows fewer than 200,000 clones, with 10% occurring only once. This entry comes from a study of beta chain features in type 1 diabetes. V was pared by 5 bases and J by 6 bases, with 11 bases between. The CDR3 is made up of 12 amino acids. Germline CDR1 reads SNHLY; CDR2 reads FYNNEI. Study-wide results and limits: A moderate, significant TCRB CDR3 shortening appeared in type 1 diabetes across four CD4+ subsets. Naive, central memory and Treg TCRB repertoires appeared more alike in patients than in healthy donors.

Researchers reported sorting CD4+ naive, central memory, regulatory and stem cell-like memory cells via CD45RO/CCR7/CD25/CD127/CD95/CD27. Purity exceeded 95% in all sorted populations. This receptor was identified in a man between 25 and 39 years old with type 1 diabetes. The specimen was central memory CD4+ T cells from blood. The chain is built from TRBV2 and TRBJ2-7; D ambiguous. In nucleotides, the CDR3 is TGTGCCAGCAGTACGGTAGCCGCCGAGCAGTACTTC. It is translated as CASSTVAAEQYF.